The subject of this entry is one T cell receptor (beta chain). Its antigen is currently unknown. Germline V CDR1 and CDR2: SNHLY, FYNNEI. The CDR3 consists of 13 residues. V was cut by 7 bases and J by 3 bases, with 10 bases left in between. The data were obtained in a study of post-analysis software for immune sequencing data. Findings and limits, study-wide: Relative to controls, patients had five TRBV segments at higher frequency, with TRBV5-6, TRBV5-1 and TRBV20-1 among these. People with multiple sclerosis had a significantly lower normalized Chao1 diversity than controls did.

The library was made from cDNA and included unique molecular identifiers. TCRdb re-derived calls from the PCR reads in MiXCR, one entry per CDR3 protein. The table has about 460,000 distinct CDR3 sequences, around 40% seen once. Sequencing input: blood. This sequence was found in a girl aged 10 to 17 with multiple sclerosis. The V call is TRBV2, the J call TRBJ2-1, with D maybe TRBD1 (5 bases). This CDR3 is CASNGQGYNEQFF. In DNA, the CDR3 is TGTGCCAGCAACGGGCAGGGCTACAATGAGCAGTTCTTC.